There are a few counts of the clone carrying this T cell receptor (beta chain). The target antigen is unknown. This record belongs to a study of OX40 agonist ivuxolimab in advanced cancers. As for the study in general: Enrolled patients in dose escalation had cancers that were hepatocellular carcinoma, melanoma, renal cell or head and neck cancer. Notes on the study in general: At 0.1 to 3.0 mg/kg and by week 6, CD4+ and CD8+ T cells in the blood had expanded clonally. Certain nonresponding patients likewise had low normalized T-cell clonal expansion.

Assay used: immunoSEQ multiplex PCR; TCRdb lists only in-frame clones, some missing. The table records 55,000 to 80,000 clones, more than 75% of them present only once. V lost 5 bases to trimming and J lost 9 bases; unmatched junction nucleotides: 10. Germline CDR1 reads MNHNS; CDR2 reads SASEGT. The CDR3 length is 14 residues. The specimen comprised CD4+ or CD8+ T cells sorted from blood, sampled in a trial of the OX40 agonist ivuxolimab. The TCR originated in an adult with an advanced solid tumor such as melanoma, head and neck, liver or kidney cancer. This chain links TRBV6-1 with TRBJ1-5; 7 bases fit TRBD1. CDR3 residues: CASSLLRGFGPQHF. CDR3 coding DNA: TGTGCCAGCAGTCTCCTCAGGGGGTTTGGGCCCCAGCATTTT.